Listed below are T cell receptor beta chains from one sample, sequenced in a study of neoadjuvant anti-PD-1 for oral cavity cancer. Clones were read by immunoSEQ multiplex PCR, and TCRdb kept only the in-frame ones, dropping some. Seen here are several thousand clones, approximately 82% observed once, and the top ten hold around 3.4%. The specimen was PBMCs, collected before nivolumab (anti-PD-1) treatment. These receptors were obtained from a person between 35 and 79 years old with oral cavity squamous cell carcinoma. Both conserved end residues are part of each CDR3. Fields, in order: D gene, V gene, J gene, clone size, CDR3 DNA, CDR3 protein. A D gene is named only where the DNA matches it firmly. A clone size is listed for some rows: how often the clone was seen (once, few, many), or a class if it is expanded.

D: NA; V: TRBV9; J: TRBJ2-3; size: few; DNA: TGTGCCAGCAGCGATAGCTCAGATACGCAGTATTTT; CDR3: CASSDSSDTQYF
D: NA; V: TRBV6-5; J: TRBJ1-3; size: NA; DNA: TGTGCCAGCAGTTACTCTTCGGGGTCCGGAAACACCATATATTTT; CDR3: CASSYSSGSGNTIYF
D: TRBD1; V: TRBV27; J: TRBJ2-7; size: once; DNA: TGTGCCAGCAAAGTAGGGACAGGGGCATCCTACGAGCAGTACTTC; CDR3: CASKVGTGASYEQYF
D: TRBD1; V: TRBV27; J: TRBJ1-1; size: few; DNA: TGTGCCAGCAGTCCGGGACAGGGATTTATGAACACTGAAGCTTTCTTT; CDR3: CASSPGQGFMNTEAFF
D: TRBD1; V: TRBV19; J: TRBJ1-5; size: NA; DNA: TGTGCCAGTAGGAGACAGGGGGACAATCAGCCCCAGCATTTT; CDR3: CASRRQGDNQPQHF
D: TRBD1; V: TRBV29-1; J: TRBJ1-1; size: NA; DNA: TGCAGCGTTGGACAGGGGAGAAAAGCTTTCTTT; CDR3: CSVGQGRKAFF
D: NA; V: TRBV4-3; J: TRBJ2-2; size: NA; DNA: TGCGCCAGCAGCCAAGAGGTCAGGGCCACCGGGGAGCTGTTTTTT; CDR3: CASSQEVRATGELFF
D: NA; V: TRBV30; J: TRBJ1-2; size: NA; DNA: TGTGCCTGGGGTAAATCGGGAGGGGGATCCACTAACTATGGCTACACCTTC; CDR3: CAWGKSGGGSTNYGYTF
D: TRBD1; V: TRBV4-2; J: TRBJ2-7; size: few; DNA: TGTGCCAGCAGTCTCACGACAGGGGAGGAGCAGTACTTC; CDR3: CASSLTTGEEQYF
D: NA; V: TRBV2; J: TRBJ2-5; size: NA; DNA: TGTGCCAGCGGTCAGGGGCGAGAGACCCAGTACTTC; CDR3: CASGQGRETQYF
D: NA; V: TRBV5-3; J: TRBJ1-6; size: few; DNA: TGTGCCAGAAGGGATTGCGGGGGGGATAATTCACCCCTCCACTTT; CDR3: CARRDCGGDNSPLHF
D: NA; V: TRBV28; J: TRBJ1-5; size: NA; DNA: TGTGCCAGCAGTCTCAGCCTAGGACGGGTTAATCAGCCCCAGCATTTT; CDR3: CASSLSLGRVNQPQHF
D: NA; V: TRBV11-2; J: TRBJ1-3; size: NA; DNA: TGTGCCAGCAGCTCCGCTTTTGGCAGTTCTGGAAACACCATATATTTT; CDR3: CASSSAFGSSGNTIYF
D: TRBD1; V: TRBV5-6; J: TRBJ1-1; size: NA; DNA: TGTGCCAGCAGCAGGAGGGACAGGGCAGCAGCTTTCTTT; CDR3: CASSRRDRAAAFF
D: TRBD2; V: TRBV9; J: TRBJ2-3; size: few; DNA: TGTGCCAGCAGCGCCGTAGTGTCCGGGGTAGCGGGGGGGCGTGGGACAGATACGCAGTATTTT; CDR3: CASSAVVSGVAGGRGTDTQYF
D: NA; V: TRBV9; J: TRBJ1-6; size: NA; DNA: TGTGCCAGCAGCGTAGTGGCGTCCAATTCACCCCTCCACTTT; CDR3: CASSVVASNSPLHF
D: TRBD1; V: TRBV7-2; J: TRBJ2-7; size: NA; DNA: TGTGCCAGCAGCTCTCGTTCCGGGACAGGGAACGAGCAGTACTTC; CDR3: CASSSRSGTGNEQYF
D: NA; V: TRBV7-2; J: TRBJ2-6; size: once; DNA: TGTGCCAGCAGCTCCGGGGCCAACGTCCTGACTTTC; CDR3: CASSSGANVLTF
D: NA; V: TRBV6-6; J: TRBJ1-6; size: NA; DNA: TGTGCCAGCAGTTACTCCCAGCTGATCTATAATTCACCCCTCCACTTT; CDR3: CASSYSQLIYNSPLHF
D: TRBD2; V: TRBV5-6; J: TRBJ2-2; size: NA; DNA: TGTGCCAGCAGTTCTATCTCGCTAGCGGGTACGAACACCGGGGAGCTGTTTTTT; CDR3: CASSSISLAGTNTGELFF
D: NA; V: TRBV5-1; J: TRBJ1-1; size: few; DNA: TGCGCCAGCAGCTTGCAGAACACTGAAGCTTTCTTT; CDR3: CASSLQNTEAFF
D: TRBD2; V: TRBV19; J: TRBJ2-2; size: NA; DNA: TGTGCCAGTAGTAACCTACCTAGCGGGGTGTTCACCGGGGAGCTGTTTTTT; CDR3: CASSNLPSGVFTGELFF
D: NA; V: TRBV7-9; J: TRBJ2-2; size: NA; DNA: TGTGCCAGCCCACCCCACCCAGGCAGGAACACCGGGGAGCTGTTTTTT; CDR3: CASPPHPGRNTGELFF
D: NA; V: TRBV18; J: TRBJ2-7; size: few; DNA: TGTGCCAGCTGCCCAGGGGCCTCCCGCGAGCAGTACTTC; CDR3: CASCPGASREQYF
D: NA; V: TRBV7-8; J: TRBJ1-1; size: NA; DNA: TGTGCCAGCAGCTTAGGAGCAGGGGTGAACCTGAACACTGAAGCTTTCTTT; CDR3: CASSLGAGVNLNTEAFF
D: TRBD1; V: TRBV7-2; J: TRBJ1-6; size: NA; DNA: TGTGCCAGCAGCCAGGGACAGAGCCTAAGGAATTCACCCCTCCACTTT; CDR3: CASSQGQSLRNSPLHF
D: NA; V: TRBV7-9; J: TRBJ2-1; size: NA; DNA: TGTGCCAGCAGCTTTATTGCCGTGGTCAGGGATCATGAGCAGTTCTTC; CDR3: CASSFIAVVRDHEQFF
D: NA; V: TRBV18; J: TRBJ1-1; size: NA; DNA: TGTGCCAGCTCACAATTAAGGGGCACTGAAGCTTTCTTT; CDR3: CASSQLRGTEAFF
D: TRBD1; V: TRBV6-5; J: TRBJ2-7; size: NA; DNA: TGTGCCAGCAGTTACTCGGGGACAGGGGGCGGCGAGCAGTACTTC; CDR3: CASSYSGTGGGEQYF
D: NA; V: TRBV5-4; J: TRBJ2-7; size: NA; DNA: TGTGCCAGCAGCCCTAACGGGGCCTTGACCTACGAGCAGTACTTC; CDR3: CASSPNGALTYEQYF
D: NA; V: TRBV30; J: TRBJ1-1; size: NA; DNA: TGTGCCTGGAGTGTTCGGAGGGGCGCTGAAGCTTTCTTT; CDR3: CAWSVRRGAEAFF
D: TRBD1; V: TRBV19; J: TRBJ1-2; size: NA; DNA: TGTGCCAGTAGCCAGGGGGTAAGGGATGGCTACACCTTC; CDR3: CASSQGVRDGYTF
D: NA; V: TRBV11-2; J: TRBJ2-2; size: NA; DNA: TGTGCCAGCAGCTTCGGTAGGGTGAACACCGGGGAGCTGTTTTTT; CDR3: CASSFGRVNTGELFF
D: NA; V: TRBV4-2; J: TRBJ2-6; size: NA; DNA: TGTGCCAGCAGCCAAGGACACACAAACTCTGGGGCCAACGTCCTGACTTTC; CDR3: CASSQGHTNSGANVLTF
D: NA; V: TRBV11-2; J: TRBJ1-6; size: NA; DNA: TGTGCCAGCAGCTTAGATCGTCCCCAGGGGACACCCCTCCACTTT; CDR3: CASSLDRPQGTPLHF
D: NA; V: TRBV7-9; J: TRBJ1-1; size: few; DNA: TGTGCCAGCAGCTTAGACTTAGCGTCGAATACTGAAGCTTTCTTT; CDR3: CASSLDLASNTEAFF
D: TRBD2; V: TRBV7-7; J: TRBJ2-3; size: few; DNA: TGTGCCAGCAGTCTGGGACTAGCGGCTAGCACAGATACGCAGTATTTT; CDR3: CASSLGLAASTDTQYF
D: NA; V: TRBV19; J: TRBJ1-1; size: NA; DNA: TGTGCCAGTAGTATAGTAGACAGCGCCGCGGGCACTGAAGCTTTCTTT; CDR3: CASSIVDSAAGTEAFF
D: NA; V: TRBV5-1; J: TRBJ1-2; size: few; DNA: TGCGCCAGCAGCTTAGAGGGGGTATCCGACTATGGCTACACCTTC; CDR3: CASSLEGVSDYGYTF
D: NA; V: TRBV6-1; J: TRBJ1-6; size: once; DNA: TGTGCCAGCAGTGAAGCGCCGGGGAGCTCCTATAATTCACCCCTCCACTTT; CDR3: CASSEAPGSSYNSPLHF
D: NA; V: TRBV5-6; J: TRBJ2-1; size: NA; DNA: TGTGCCAGCAGCTTGGGAGGAATCTCCTACAATGAGCAGTTCTTC; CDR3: CASSLGGISYNEQFF
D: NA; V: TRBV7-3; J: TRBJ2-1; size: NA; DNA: TGTGCCAGCAGCCCATCCACCCAGGCGGGCTCCTACAATGAGCAGTTCTTC; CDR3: CASSPSTQAGSYNEQFF
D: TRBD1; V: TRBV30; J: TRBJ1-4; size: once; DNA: TGTGCCTGGAACGACAGGGGTATTGGAAAACTGTTTTTT; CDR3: CAWNDRGIGKLFF
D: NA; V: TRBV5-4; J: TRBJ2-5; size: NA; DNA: TGTGCCAGCAGCTTGGTTCCCGAGACCCAGTACTTC; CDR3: CASSLVPETQYF
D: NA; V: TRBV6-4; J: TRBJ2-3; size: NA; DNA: TGTGCCAGCAGTGAGGGCTCAGGGGCAGATACGCAGTATTTT; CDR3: CASSEGSGADTQYF
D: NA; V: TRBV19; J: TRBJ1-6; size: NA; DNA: TGTGCCAGTAGTCCCGAGGTTCCCTATAATTCACCCCTCCACTTT; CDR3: CASSPEVPYNSPLHF
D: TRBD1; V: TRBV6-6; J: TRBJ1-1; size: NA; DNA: TGTGCCAGCAGTCTCCTTCGGGACAGGGAAGCTTTCTTT; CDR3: CASSLLRDREAFF